Detailed here is one T cell receptor (beta chain). This entry comes from a study of blood T cell repertoires in COVID-19. Study-wide background: Collection of acute and convalescent COVID-19 samples took place in the United States, Italy and Spain. Nucleic acid was either cDNA or gDNA, and it came from T cells, B-cell-depleted T cells, or PBMCs.

Methods used by the authors: Nucleated cell counts were estimated from reference gene primer amplification. TCRdb's table, derived via immunoSEQ multiplex PCR, lists solely in-frame clones and lacks some. V, J and clone size are those of that table, while D and trimming were read from the DNA. Counted here are roughly 410,000 clones, 89% occurring once; the ten biggest clones make up roughly 1.2%. V was clipped by 0 bases and J by 2 bases; unmatched bases: 0. Germline V gene data show CDR1 as GTSNPN and CDR2 as SVGIG (reference sequence). This CDR3 contains 14 residues. V gene TRBV30 combines with J gene TRBJ2-5, with TRBD2 matching over 10 bases. The sequencing sample was made of peripheral blood. The receptor was isolated from a man in his forties with acute or convalescent COVID-19. For the CDR3, the DNA is TGTGCCTGGAGTGTACTAGCGGGGCAAGAGACCCAGTACTTC. Protein sequence: CAWSVLAGQETQYF.